The present entry profiles one T cell receptor (beta chain) with its context. The sample belongs to a study of blood T cell repertoires in COVID-19. This study enrolled people aged about 18 to 90 from about two dozen US geographic areas. Membership in each cohort depended on participant-reported clinical history. Under the authors' procedure: Estimation of nucleated cell counts was performed using reference gene primer amplification. Sequencing used immunoSEQ multiplex PCR; TCRdb keeps in-frame clones, though not all of them. The V and J calls and clone size are taken from that table; D and trimming were inferred from the DNA. The table has approximately 260,000 clones, roughly 81% seen once. Trimming took off 1 base at V and 2 bases at J, with 6 bases between the two ends. CDR1 and CDR2 (germline): LNHNV, YYDKDF (reference sequence). This CDR3 contains 15 residues.

The sequencing sample was made of PBMCs or T cells enriched from blood (not recorded which). The genes are TRBV15 and TRBJ1-6; D call uncertain. This clonotype was obtained from a woman aged 45-65 years who had been exposed to COVID-19. CDR3 sequence reads: CATSRANTYNSPLHF. CDR3 nucleotides: TGTGCCACCAGCAGAGCCAACACCTATAATTCACCCCTCCACTTT.